Below are 4 T cell receptor beta chains sequenced from a single sample in a study of cytomegalovirus exposure and HLA in healthy donors. The study ran its PCR with 60 Vbeta and 13 Jbeta primers. Sequencing used immunoSEQ multiplex PCR; TCRdb keeps in-frame clones, though not all of them. This sample has 150,000 to 200,000 clones, with over 60% found just once. The source material was PBMCs. Source of these receptors: a girl under 18 in good health and CMV-seronegative.

The chain joins TRBV11-3 to TRBJ2-1; TRBD2 matches at 12 bases. Unmatched junction bases numbered 6, after V lost 3 bases and J lost 9 bases. Germline CDR1 reads SGHNT; CDR2 reads YENEEA. The CDR3 is 15 amino acids. CDR3 loop: CASSLGLAGGGEQFF. The CDR3, as DNA: TGTGCCAGCAGCTTGGGACTAGCGGGTGGCGGTGAGCAGTTCTTC.

The chain employs TRBV15 and TRBJ1-2; D unresolved. V was cut by 4 bases and J by 3 bases, with 12 bases left in between. The CDR3 is made up of 14 amino acids. Germline lookup yields CDR1 LNHNV and CDR2 YYDKDF (reference sequence). The CDR3 DNA reads as TGTGCCACCAGCATACCAGAGGGTGACTATGGCTACACCTTC. Protein sequence: CATSIPEGDYGYTF.

This clone was seen only once. V usage is TRBV5-1 and J usage is TRBJ1-1; 12 positions agree with TRBD1. CDR3 size: 17 residues. The germline CDR1 and CDR2 sequences are SGHRS and YFSETQ. The trim removed 3 bases at V and 5 bases at J, leaving 11 bases unmatched. The CDR3 loop is CASSYGTGGFSVTEAFF. In DNA, the CDR3 is TGCGCCAGCAGCTACGGGACAGGGGGCTTTTCGGTTACTGAAGCTTTCTTT.

V and J are TRBV5-1 and TRBJ2-2; 7 bases agree with TRBD1. Losses at the gene ends were 4 bases for V and 6 bases for J; bases not matched to a gene: 6. The CDR3 covers 14 residues. Germline V gene data show CDR1 as SGHRS and CDR2 as YFSETQ. The CDR3 here is CASSRTGVSGELFF. CDR3 in DNA: TGCGCCAGCAGCCGTACAGGGGTTTCCGGGGAGCTGTTTTTT.